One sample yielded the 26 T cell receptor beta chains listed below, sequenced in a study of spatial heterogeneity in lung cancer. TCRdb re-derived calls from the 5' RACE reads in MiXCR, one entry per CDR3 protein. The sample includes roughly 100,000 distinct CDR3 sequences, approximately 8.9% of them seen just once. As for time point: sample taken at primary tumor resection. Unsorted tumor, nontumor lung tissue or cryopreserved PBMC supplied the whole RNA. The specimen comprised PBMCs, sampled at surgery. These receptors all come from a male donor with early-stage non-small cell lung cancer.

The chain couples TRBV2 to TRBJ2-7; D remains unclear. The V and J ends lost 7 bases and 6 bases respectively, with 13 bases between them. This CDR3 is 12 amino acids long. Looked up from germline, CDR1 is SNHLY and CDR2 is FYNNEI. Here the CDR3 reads CASTPSGAEQYF. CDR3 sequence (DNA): TGTGCCAGCACCCCATCCGGAGCCGAGCAGTACTTC.

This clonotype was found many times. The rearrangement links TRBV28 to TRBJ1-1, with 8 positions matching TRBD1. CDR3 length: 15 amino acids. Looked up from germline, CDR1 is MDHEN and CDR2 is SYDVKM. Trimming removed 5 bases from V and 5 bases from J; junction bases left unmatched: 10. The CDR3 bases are TGTGCCAGCAGTACACCAGGGCAGGGGGCGACTGAAGCTTTCTTT. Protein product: CASSTPGQGATEAFF.

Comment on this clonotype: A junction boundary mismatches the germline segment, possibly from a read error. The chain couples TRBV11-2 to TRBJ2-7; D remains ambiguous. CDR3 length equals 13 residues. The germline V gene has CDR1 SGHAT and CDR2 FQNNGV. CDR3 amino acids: CASSLILGNERYF. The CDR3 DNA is TGTGCCAGCAGCTTAATTTTGGGGAACGAGCGGTACTTC.

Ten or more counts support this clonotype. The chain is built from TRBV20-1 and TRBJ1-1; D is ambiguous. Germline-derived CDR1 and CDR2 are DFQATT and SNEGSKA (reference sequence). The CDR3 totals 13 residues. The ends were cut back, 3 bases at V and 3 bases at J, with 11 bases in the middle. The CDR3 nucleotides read TGCAGTGCTAGGGAGGATGTGTACACTGAAGCTTTCTTT. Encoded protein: CSAREDVYTEAFF.

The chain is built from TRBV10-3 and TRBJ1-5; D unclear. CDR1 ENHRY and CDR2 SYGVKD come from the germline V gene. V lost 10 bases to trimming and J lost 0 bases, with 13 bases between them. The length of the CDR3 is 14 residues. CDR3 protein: CATTIQYSNQPQHF. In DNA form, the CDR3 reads TGTGCCACCACCATTCAGTATAGCAATCAGCCCCAGCATTTT.

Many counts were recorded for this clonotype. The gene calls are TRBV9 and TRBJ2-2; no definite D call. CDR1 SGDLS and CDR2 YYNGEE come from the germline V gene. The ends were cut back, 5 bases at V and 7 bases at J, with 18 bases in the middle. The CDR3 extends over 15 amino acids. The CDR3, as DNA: TGTGCCAGCAGGTTCGGTAGCAGCTATGGCGGGGAGCTGTTTTTT. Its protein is CASRFGSSYGGELFF.

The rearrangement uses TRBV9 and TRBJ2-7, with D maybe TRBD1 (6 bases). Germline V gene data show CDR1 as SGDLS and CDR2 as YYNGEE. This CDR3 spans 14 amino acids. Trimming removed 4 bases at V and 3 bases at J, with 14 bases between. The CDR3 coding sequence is TGTGCCAGCAGCCCTCTGGACAGCTACTACGAGCAGTACTTC. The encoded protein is CASSPLDSYYEQYF.

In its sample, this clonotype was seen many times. As DNA, the CDR3 is TGTGCCAGCAGCTCGGGGACGGGAGAAGAGACCCAGTACTTC. Its protein is CASSSGTGEETQYF. The chain joins TRBV5-6 to TRBJ2-5, with a weak D call TRBD2 (6 bases). Trimming stripped 3 bases from V and 3 bases from J, with 12 bases between. CDR3 length equals 14 residues. Germline-derived CDR1 and CDR2 are SGHDT and YYEEEE.

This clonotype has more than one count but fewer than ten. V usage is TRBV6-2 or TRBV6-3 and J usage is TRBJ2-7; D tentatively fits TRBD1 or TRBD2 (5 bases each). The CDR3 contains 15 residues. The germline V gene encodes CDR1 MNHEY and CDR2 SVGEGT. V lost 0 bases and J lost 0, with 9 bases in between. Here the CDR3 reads CASSYSGTASYEQYF. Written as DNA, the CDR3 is TGTGCCAGCAGTTACTCGGGGACGGCCTCCTACGAGCAGTACTTC.

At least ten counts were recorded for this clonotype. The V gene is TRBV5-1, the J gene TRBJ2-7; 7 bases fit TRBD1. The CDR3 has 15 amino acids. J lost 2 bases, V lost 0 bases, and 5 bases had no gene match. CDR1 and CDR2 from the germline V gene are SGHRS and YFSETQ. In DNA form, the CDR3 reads TGCGCCAGCAGCTTGGGTCAGGGGGAGACCTACGAGCAGTACTTC. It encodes CASSLGQGETYEQYF.

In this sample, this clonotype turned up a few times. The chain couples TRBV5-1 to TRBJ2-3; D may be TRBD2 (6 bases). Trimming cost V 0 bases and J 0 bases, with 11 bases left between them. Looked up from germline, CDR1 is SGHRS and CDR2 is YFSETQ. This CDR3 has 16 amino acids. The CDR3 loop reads CASSLGSGPSTDTQYF. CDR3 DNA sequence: TGCGCCAGCAGCTTGGGTAGCGGACCTAGCACAGATACGCAGTATTTT.

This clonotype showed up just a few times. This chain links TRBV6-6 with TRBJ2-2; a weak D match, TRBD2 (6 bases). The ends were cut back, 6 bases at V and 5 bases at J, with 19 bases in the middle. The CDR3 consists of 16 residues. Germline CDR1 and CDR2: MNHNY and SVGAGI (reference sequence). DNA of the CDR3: TGTGCCAGCAGCTACGGGGGTAGCGGAGCAACCGGGGAGCTGTTTTTT. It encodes CASSYGGSGATGELFF.

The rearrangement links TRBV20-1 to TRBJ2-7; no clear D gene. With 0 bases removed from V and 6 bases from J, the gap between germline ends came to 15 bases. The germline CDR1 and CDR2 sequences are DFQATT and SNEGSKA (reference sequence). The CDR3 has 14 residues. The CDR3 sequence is CSARDQMAEVEQYF. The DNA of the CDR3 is TGCAGTGCTAGAGATCAGATGGCGGAAGTCGAGCAGTACTTC.

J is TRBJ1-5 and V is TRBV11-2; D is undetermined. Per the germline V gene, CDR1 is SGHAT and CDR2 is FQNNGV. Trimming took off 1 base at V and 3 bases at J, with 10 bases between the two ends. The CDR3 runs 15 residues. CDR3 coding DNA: TGTGCCAGCAGCTTAGGAGTAGGCCACAATCAGCCCCAGCATTTT. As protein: CASSLGVGHNQPQHF.

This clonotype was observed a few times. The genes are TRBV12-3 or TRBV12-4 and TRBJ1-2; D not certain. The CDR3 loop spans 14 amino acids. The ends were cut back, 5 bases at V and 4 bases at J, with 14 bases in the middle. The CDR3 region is CASSPSDGLYGYTF. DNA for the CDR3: TGTGCCAGCAGTCCCTCGGACGGACTCTATGGCTACACCTTC.

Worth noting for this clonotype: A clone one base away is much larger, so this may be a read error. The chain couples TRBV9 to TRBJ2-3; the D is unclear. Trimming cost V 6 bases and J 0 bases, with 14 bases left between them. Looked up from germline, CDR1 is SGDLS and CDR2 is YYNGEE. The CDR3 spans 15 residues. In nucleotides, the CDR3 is TGTGCCAGCATCCCAGGACCTAGTAGCACAGATACGCAGTATTTT. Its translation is CASIPGPSSTDTQYF.

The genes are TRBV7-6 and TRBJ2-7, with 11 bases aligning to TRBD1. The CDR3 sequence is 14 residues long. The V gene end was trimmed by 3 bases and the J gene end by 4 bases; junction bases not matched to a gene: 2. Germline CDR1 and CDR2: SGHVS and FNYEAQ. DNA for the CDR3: TGTGCCAGCAGCTTGGGACAGGGGGTTTACGAGCAGTACTTC. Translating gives CASSLGQGVYEQYF.

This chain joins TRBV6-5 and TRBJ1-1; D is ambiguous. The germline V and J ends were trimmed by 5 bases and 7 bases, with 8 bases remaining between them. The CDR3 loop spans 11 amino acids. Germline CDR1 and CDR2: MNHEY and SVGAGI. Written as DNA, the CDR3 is TGTGCCAGCAGTGGCCAGCGTGAAGCTTTCTTT. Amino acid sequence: CASSGQREAFF.

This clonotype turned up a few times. The CDR3 spells CASSSIPSAGSYNEQFF. The DNA for the CDR3 is TGCGCCAGCAGCTCCATCCCCTCGGCGGGATCCTACAATGAGCAGTTCTTC. The V call is TRBV5-1, the J call TRBJ2-1, with a possible D match to TRBD2 (6 bases). V dropped 3 bases and J dropped 1 base, with 17 bases sitting between them. CDR3 size: 17 residues. The germline V gene has CDR1 SGHRS and CDR2 YFSETQ.

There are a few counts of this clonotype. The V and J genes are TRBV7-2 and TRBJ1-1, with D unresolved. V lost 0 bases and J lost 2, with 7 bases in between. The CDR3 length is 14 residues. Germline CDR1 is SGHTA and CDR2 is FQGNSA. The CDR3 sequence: CASSLAAGNTEAFF. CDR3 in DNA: TGTGCCAGCAGCTTAGCGGCGGGCAACACTGAAGCTTTCTTT. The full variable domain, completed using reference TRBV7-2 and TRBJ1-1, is GAGVSQSPSNKVTEKGKDVELRCDPISGHTALYWYRQSLGQGLEFLIYFQGNSAPDKSGLPSDRFSAERTGGSVSTLTIQRTQQEDSAVYLCASSLAAGNTEAFFGQGTRLTVV.

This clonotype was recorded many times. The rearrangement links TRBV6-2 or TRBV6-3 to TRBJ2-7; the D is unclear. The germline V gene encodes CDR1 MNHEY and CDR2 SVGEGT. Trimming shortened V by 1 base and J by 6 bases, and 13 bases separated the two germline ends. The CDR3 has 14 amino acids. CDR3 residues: CASSYLITSSEQYF. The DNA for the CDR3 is TGTGCCAGCAGTTACTTGATTACTTCTTCCGAGCAGTACTTC.

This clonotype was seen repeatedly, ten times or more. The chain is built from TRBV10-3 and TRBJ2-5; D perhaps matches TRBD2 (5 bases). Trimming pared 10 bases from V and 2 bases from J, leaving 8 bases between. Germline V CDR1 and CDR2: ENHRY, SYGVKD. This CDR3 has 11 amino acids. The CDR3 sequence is CASGPQETQYF. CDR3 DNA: TGTGCCAGCGGGCCTCAAGAGACCCAGTACTTC.

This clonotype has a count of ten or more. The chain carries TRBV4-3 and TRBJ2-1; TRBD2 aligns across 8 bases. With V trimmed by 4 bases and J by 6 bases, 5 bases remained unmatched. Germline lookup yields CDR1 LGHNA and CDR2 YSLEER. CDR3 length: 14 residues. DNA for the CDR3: TGCGCCAGCAGCCGTCCCGGGACTAGCAATGAGCAGTTCTTC. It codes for CASSRPGTSNEQFF.

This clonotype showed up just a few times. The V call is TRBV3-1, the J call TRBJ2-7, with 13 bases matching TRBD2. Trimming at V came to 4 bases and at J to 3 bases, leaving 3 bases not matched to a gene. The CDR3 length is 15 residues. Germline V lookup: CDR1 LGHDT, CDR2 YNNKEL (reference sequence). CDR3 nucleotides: TGTGCCAGCAGCCCGGGACTAGCGGGGAACTACGAGCAGTACTTC. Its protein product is CASSPGLAGNYEQYF.

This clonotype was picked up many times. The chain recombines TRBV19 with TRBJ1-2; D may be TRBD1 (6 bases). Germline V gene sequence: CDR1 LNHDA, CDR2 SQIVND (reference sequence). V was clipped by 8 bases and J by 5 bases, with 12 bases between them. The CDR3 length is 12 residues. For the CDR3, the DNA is TGTGCCAGTGGCAGGGGCGCGTATGGCTACACCTTC. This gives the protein CASGRGAYGYTF.

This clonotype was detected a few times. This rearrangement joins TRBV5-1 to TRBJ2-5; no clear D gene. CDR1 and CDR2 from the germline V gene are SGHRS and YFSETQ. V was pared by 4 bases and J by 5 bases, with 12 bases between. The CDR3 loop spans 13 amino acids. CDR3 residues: CASSEARSETQYF. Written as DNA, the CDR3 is TGCGCCAGCAGCGAGGCTCGGTCCGAGACCCAGTACTTC.